The entry below describes one T cell receptor beta chain. Its specificity is unknown. RNA transcripts gave rise to amplified TCR beta CDR3 regions. HTBI primers were used for first-round RT-PCR of the TCR CDR3. One entry per CDR3 protein, called by TCRdb with MiXCR from the multiplex PCR reads. The sample records approximately 640,000 distinct CDR3 sequences, nearly 45% being singletons. The sample originates from a study of T cells in Graves' hyperthyroidism and ophthalmopathy. The germline V and J ends were trimmed by 3 bases and 2 bases, with 26 bases remaining between them. The CDR3 spans 19 residues. Germline assignment: CDR1 SEHNR and CDR2 FQNEAQ (reference sequence). Findings of the study overall: Ophthalmopathy was model-predicted a median about 7.1 months pre-onset. Blood also carried most thyroid clonotypes expanded above 0.001. A model using 13 V-J features told ophthalmopathy apart from stable hyperthyroidism.

The sample was peripheral blood or thyroid tissue (not recorded which). This TCR came from an adult man with Graves' disease, either hyperthyroidism or ophthalmopathy (not recorded which). The chain joins TRBV7-9 to TRBJ2-7; D is perhaps TRBD1 or TRBD2 (5 bases each). The CDR3 DNA reads TGTGCCAGCAGCTTCCGGGACGACATTGGGACCACTCTCGCCTACGAGCAGTACTTC. Its protein product is CASSFRDDIGTTLAYEQYF.